This T cell receptor (beta chain) emerged from a study of blood T cell repertoires in COVID-19. Data came from immunoSEQ multiplex PCR; TCRdb stores just in-frame clones and leaves some out. The data hold 200,000 to 250,000 clones, with about 87% observed a single time. V was cut by 5 bases and J by 10 bases, with 15 bases left in between. Germline V gene lookup returns CDR1 MNHEY and CDR2 SMNVEV (reference sequence). CDR3 length: 13 amino acids. The V call is TRBV27, the J call TRBJ2-1, with D perhaps TRBD2 (6 bases). This TCR derives from a man aged 18 to 35 with acute COVID-19. Sequenced input: PBMCs or T cells enriched from blood (not recorded which). CDR3 sequence (DNA): TGTGCCAGCAGTACGGGGGAGGTAAACGAGCAGTTCTTC. Its translation is CASSTGEVNEQFF.